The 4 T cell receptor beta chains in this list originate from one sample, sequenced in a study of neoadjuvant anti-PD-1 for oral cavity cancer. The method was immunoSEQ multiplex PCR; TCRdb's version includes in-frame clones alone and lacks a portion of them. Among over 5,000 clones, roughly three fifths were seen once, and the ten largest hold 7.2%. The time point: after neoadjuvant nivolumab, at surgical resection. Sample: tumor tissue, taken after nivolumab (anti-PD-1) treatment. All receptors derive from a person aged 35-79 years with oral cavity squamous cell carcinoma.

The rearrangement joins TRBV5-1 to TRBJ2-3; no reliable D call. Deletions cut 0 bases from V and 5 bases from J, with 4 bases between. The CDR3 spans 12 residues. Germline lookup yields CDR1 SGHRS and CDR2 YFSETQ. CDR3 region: CASSLDGDTQYF. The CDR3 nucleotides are TGCGCCAGCAGCTTGGACGGAGATACGCAGTATTTT.

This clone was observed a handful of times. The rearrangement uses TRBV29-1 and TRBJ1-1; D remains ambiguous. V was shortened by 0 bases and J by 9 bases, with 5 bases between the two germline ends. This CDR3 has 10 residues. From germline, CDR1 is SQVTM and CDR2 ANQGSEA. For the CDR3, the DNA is TGCAGCGTTGAAGAGATCCAAGCTTTCTTT. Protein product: CSVEEIQAFF.

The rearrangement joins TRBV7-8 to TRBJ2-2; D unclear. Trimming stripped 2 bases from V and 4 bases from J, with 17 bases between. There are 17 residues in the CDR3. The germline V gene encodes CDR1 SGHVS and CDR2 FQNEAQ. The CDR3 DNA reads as TGTGCCAGCAGCTTATGGGAAGGGTTGCTAGGCACCGGGGAGCTGTTTTTT. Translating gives CASSLWEGLLGTGELFF. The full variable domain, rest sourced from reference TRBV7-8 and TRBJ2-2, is GAGVSQSPRYKVAKRGQDVALRCDPISGHVSLFWYQQALGQGPEFLTYFQNEAQLDKSGLPSDRFFAERPEGSVSTLKIQRTQQEDSAVYLCASSLWEGLLGTGELFFGEGSRLTVL.

CDR3 sequence: CASSLAGGGTDTQYF. Here the CDR3 DNA reads TGTGCCAGCAGCCTTGCAGGGGGCGGCACAGATACGCAGTATTTT. The V gene is TRBV11-2, the J gene TRBJ2-3; 8 bases match TRBD1. V was pared by 5 bases and J by 1 base, with 5 bases of the junction left unmatched. Germline values: CDR1 SGHAT, CDR2 FQNNGV. This CDR3 has 15 amino acids.